Following are 5 T cell receptor beta chains from one sample sequenced in a study of OX40 agonist ivuxolimab in advanced cancers. Generated by immunoSEQ multiplex PCR, the TCRdb table keeps only in-frame clones and is missing some. The table lists approximately 62,000 clones, 80% to 95% of them singletons. The starting material was CD4+ or CD8+ T cells sorted from blood, obtained in a trial of the OX40 agonist ivuxolimab. All receptors come from an adult with an advanced solid tumor such as melanoma, head and neck, liver or kidney cancer.

The chain couples TRBV2 to TRBJ1-1; the match to TRBD1 covers 12 bases. V lost 6 bases to trimming and J lost 7 bases; unmatched junction nucleotides: 9. The CDR3 contains 15 residues. Germline values: CDR1 SNHLY, CDR2 FYNNEI. The CDR3 bases are TGTGCCAGCAGGGTAGGGGACAGGGGGCATGTTGAAGCTTTCTTT. Amino acid sequence: CASRVGDRGHVEAFF.

V usage is TRBV6-5 and J usage is TRBJ1-1; D gene ambiguous. V lost 4 bases and J 0 bases, leaving 9 bases between the germline ends. Germline V gene data show CDR1 as MNHEY and CDR2 as SVGAGI. The CDR3 has 14 amino acids. The DNA of the CDR3 is TGTGCCAGCAGTTCCATCATTGTGAACACTGAAGCTTTCTTT. Its protein is CASSSIIVNTEAFF.

This clone has just one count. This chain links TRBV7-9 with TRBJ2-3; D remains ambiguous. V was cut by 1 base and J by 0 bases, with 5 bases left in between. From germline, CDR1 is SEHNR and CDR2 FQNEAQ (reference sequence). This CDR3 contains 14 residues. The CDR3 loop reads CASSLDRSTDTQYF. DNA of the CDR3: TGTGCCAGCAGCTTAGACCGTAGCACAGATACGCAGTATTTT.

The J gene is TRBJ2-7, the V gene TRBV19; 7 bases match TRBD1. From germline, CDR1 is LNHDA and CDR2 SQIVND (reference sequence). The CDR3 runs 14 residues. V lost 3 bases, J lost 4 bases, and 6 bases stayed unmatched. The CDR3 DNA is TGTGCCAGTAGTATGAAGGGGGCTTGGTACGAGCAGTACTTC. Its protein product is CASSMKGAWYEQYF.

V gene TRBV7-9 combines with J gene TRBJ2-7, with D unclear. The germline CDR1 and CDR2 sequences are SEHNR and FQNEAQ (reference sequence). The V gene lost 0 bases and the J gene lost 5 bases, with 8 bases spanning the gap. CDR3 length: 13 amino acids. CDR3 bases: TGTGCCAGCAGCTTAGCAGACGAGAACGAGCAGTACTTC. Protein: CASSLADENEQYF.